This T cell receptor (beta chain) was identified during a study of immune evolution from preneoplasia to lung adenocarcinoma. Study-level points and caveats: From normal lung to invasive adenocarcinoma, top clone frequencies appeared to decrease.

Between the mid-2010s and the late 2010s, patients underwent resection in Japan or China. This clone was detected only once. Antigen specificity is unknown. This sample also contains other DNA sequences that code for the same CDR3. Losses at the gene ends were 3 bases for V and 2 bases for J; bases not matched to a gene: 6. CDR3 length: 18 amino acids. The germline V gene has CDR1 SGHRS and CDR2 YFSETQ. Sequencing was performed with immunoSEQ multiplex PCR; in TCRdb, only in-frame clones are kept and a portion is missing. The sample holds under 8,000 clones, around 79% seen once. This chain connects TRBV5-1 to TRBJ2-2; 14 nucleotides line up with TRBD2. The receptor was isolated from a person aged 70 to 79 with lung adenocarcinoma. The sample was FFPE minimally invasive lung adenocarcinoma tissue. The CDR3 nucleotides read TGCGCCAGCAGCTCGGGACTAGCGGGAGTTCCAAACACCGGGGAGCTGTTTTTT. Protein product: CASSSGLAGVPNTGELFF. The complete variable domain, with remaining parts taken from reference TRBV5-1 and TRBJ2-2, reads KAGVTQTPRYLIKTRGQQVTLSCSPISGHRSVSWYQQTPGQGLQFLFEYFSETQRNKGNFPGRFSGRQFSNSRSEMNVSTLELGDSALYLCASSSGLAGVPNTGELFFGEGSRLTVL.